This T cell receptor beta chain was identified in a study of control samples from healthy donors and cancer patients. This CDR3 has 16 residues. TCRdb keeps only in-frame clones here, not all; method: immunoSEQ multiplex PCR. The table has about 140,000 clones, about nine tenths seen once. The genes are TRBV21-1 and TRBJ2-7; the table's D call TRBD1 went unverified against the DNA. TRBV21-1 is deemed a pseudogene. The sample taken for sequencing was blood. The clonotype comes from a man aged 25 to 45 in good health. The CDR3 sequence: CASSYGTWWDRAEQYF. The CDR3 DNA is TGTGCCAGCAGCTACGGAACCTGGTGGGACAGGGCCGAGCAGTACTTC.